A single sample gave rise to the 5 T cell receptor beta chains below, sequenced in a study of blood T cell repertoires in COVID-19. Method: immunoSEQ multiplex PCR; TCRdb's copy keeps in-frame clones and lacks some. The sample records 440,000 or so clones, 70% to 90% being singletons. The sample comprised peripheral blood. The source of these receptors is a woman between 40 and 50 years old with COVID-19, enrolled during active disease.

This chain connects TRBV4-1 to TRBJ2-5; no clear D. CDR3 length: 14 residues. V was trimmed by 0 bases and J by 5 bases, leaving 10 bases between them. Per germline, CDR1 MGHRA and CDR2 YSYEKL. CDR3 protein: CASSQEGSRETQYF. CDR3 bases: TGCGCCAGCAGCCAAGAAGGCTCGCGGGAGACCCAGTACTTC.

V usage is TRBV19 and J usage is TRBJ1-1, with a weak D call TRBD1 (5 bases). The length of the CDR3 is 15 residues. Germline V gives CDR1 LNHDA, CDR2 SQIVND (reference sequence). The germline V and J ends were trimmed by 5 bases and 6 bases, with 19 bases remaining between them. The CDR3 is CASSPKWGGRPEAFF. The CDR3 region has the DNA TGTGCCAGTAGTCCGAAGTGGGGCGGGAGGCCTGAAGCTTTCTTT.

The chain's CDR3 is CASSGTSGAGSGANVLTF. The CDR3 nucleotides read TGTGCCAGCAGCGGGACTAGCGGGGCCGGCTCTGGGGCCAACGTCCTGACTTTC. This chain connects TRBV9 to TRBJ2-6; 12 bases line up with TRBD2. The CDR3 contains 18 residues. J gave up 0 bases and V 3 bases, and 4 bases lay outside the gene matches. Germline V lookup: CDR1 SGDLS, CDR2 YYNGEE.

In DNA, the CDR3 is TGTGCCAGCTCAAAGGACAGTAATCAGCCCCAGCATTTT. It specifies CASSKDSNQPQHF. V and J are TRBV18 and TRBJ1-5, with D maybe TRBD1 (6 bases). The CDR3 covers 13 residues. Trimming cost V 5 bases and J 4 bases, with 9 bases left between them. Germline V CDR1 and CDR2: KGHSH, LQKENI.

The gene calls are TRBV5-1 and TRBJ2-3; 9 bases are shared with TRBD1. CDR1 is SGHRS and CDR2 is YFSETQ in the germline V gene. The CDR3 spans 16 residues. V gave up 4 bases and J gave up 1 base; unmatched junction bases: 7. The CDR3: CASSGGQGQGTDTQYF. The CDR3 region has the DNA TGCGCCAGCAGCGGCGGACAGGGGCAGGGCACAGATACGCAGTATTTT.